The next 32 T cell receptor beta chains were all read from a single sample in a study of blood T cell repertoires in COVID-19. TCRdb's table, derived via immunoSEQ multiplex PCR, lists solely in-frame clones and lacks some. The data hold 350,000 to 450,000 clones, with approximately 89% observed a single time. The source material was peripheral blood. These receptors came from a woman aged 40-49 years with COVID-19, enrolled during active disease.

V is TRBV4-2 and J is TRBJ1-5; D gene uncertain. CDR1 LGHNA and CDR2 YNFKEQ come from the germline V gene. V lost 8 bases to trimming and J lost 6 bases, with 11 bases between them. The CDR3 loop spans 12 amino acids. The CDR3 region is CASGRIGQPQHF. CDR3 sequence (DNA): TGTGCCAGCGGGCGAATAGGTCAGCCCCAGCATTTT.

This clone was seen more than once but under ten times. The rearrangement links TRBV4-3 to TRBJ2-7, with TRBD2 matching 7 bases. J gave up 6 bases and V 4 bases, and 6 bases lay outside the gene matches. CDR1 is LGHNA, CDR2 YSLEER, per germline. CDR3 length equals 13 residues. The CDR3 loop reads CASSLREGSEQYF. The CDR3 DNA reads TGCGCCAGCAGCCTCAGGGAGGGAAGCGAGCAGTACTTC.

This chain connects TRBV7-2 to TRBJ1-3; D remains ambiguous. The CDR3 totals 15 residues. Germline loops: CDR1 SGHTA, CDR2 FQGNSA. Between the trimmed V and J ends, which lost 7 bases and 3 bases, there was a span of 16 bases. Here the CDR3 DNA reads TGTGCCAGCACCCCCCGGAGGATCATTGGAAACACCATATATTTT. Its protein is CASTPRRIIGNTIYF.

The J gene is TRBJ1-4, the V gene TRBV7-9; 7 nucleotides line up with TRBD1. CDR3 length: 15 residues. Germline V CDR1 and CDR2: SEHNR, FQNEAQ (reference sequence). J was trimmed by 4 bases and V by 4 bases; bases with no gene match: 6. As DNA, the CDR3 is TGTGCCAGCAGCTGGGACAGCAGCCTTAATGAAAAACTGTTTTTT. Translated: CASSWDSSLNEKLFF.

This rearrangement joins TRBV19 to TRBJ1-1; 7 nucleotides agree with TRBD1. V trimming: 5 bases; J trimming: 5 bases; junction bases outside the gene matches: 5. Per germline, CDR1 LNHDA and CDR2 SQIVND (reference sequence). CDR3 size: 13 residues. The CDR3 loop is CASSSQGGTEAFF. DNA of the CDR3: TGTGCCAGTAGTTCGCAGGGGGGAACTGAAGCTTTCTTT.

The chain is built from TRBV6-2 or TRBV6-3 and TRBJ2-2; D call uncertain. Trimming stripped 5 bases from V and 0 bases from J, with 10 bases between. Germline V gene sequence: CDR1 MNHEY, CDR2 SVGEGT. The length of the CDR3 is 15 residues. The CDR3 loop is CASSPRPPNTGELFF. The DNA of the CDR3 is TGTGCCAGCAGTCCGAGGCCCCCGAACACCGGGGAGCTGTTTTTT.

As concerns this clone: An end of the junction does not agree with germline; a read error may underlie this. This chain links TRBV27 with TRBJ1-1; tentative D call: TRBD1 (5 bases). This CDR3 region has 15 residues. In germline, CDR1 is MNHEY, CDR2 SMNVEV (reference sequence). The CDR3 spells CASSSVQDTNAEAFF. In nucleotides, the CDR3 is TGTGCCAGCAGTTCCGTACAGGACACGAACGCTGAAGCTTTCTTT.

The V and J genes are TRBV7-2 and TRBJ2-1; 11 nucleotides align to TRBD2. The J segment lost 5 bases and the V segment lost 8 bases, leaving 8 bases of the junction unmatched. CDR1 and CDR2 from the germline V gene are SGHTA and FQGNSA. This CDR3 is built from 15 residues. The CDR3: CASGGLAGGHNEQFF. The CDR3 region has the DNA TGTGCCAGCGGAGGGCTAGCGGGAGGCCACAATGAGCAGTTCTTC.

This clone appeared a single time. The V gene is TRBV5-1, the J gene TRBJ1-4; TRBD1 matches at 8 bases. This CDR3 contains 16 residues. CDR1 and CDR2 (germline): SGHRS, YFSETQ. The junction had 8 bases not matched to a gene; V was cut back by 0 bases and J by 7 bases. The CDR3 nucleotides read TGCGCCAGCAGCTTGGCCTCAGGGGGCGCGTCTGAAAAACTGTTTTTT. It specifies CASSLASGGASEKLFF.

As for this clone: At one of its ends the junction is not consistent with the germline gene, which may arise from a read error. The chain carries TRBV7-2 and TRBJ1-1; TRBD1 matches at 7 bases. This CDR3 comprises 13 residues. Germline assignment: CDR1 SGHTA and CDR2 FQGNSA. This CDR3 reads CASSLGGQAYTIF. The DNA of the CDR3 is TGTGCCAGCAGCTTAGGTGGACAGGCTTACACAATTTTT.

This chain links TRBV9 with TRBJ1-2, with TRBD1 matching 9 bases. The CDR3 length is 14 residues. After removal of 6 bases from V and 0 bases from J, the junction contained 3 bases not matched to a gene. Germline-derived CDR1 and CDR2 are SGDLS and YYNGEE. The CDR3, as DNA: TGTGCCAGCAACGGGGACAGGGCTAACTATGGCTACACCTTC. The encoded protein is CASNGDRANYGYTF.

The chain uses TRBV6-1 and TRBJ1-2; tentatively, D is TRBD1 (5 bases). The V gene lost 3 bases and the J gene lost 4 bases, with 15 bases spanning the gap. The CDR3 is made up of 15 amino acids. Looked up from germline, CDR1 is MNHNS and CDR2 is SASEGT. The CDR3 bases are TGTGCCAGCAGTGAGATAGGGGCCCGTTTCTATGGCTACACCTTC. Protein product: CASSEIGARFYGYTF.

V is TRBV5-1 and J is TRBJ1-4; 7 nucleotides match TRBD1. There are 14 residues in the CDR3. Germline lookup yields CDR1 SGHRS and CDR2 YFSETQ. J lost 8 bases, V lost 0 bases, and 4 bases had no gene match. Written as DNA, the CDR3 is TGCGCCAGCAGCTTGGCTACAGGGGTAGAAAAACTGTTTTTT. Translated: CASSLATGVEKLFF.

The genes are TRBV6-2 or TRBV6-3 and TRBJ2-3; the D gene is possibly TRBD2 (5 bases). V was trimmed by 0 bases and J by 0 bases, leaving 7 bases between them. The CDR3 spans 15 residues. Germline-derived CDR1 and CDR2 are MNHEY and SVGEGT. In DNA form, the CDR3 reads TGTGCCAGCAGTTACTCGGCTAGCAGCACAGATACGCAGTATTTT. Translation gives CASSYSASSTDTQYF.

This sequence joins TRBV2 and TRBJ2-5; D is possibly TRBD2 (6 bases). This CDR3 is 14 amino acids long. V lost 3 bases and J lost 4, with 12 bases in between. Germline lookup yields CDR1 SNHLY and CDR2 FYNNEI. The CDR3, as DNA: TGTGCCAGCAGTGAGCGTCAGGGAGGAGAGACCCAGTACTTC. Its translation is CASSERQGGETQYF.

The chain has TRBV7-2 and TRBJ1-5; no firm D call. The CDR3 is 13 amino acids. V dropped 4 bases and J dropped 6 bases, with 10 bases sitting between them. Germline V gene sequence: CDR1 SGHTA, CDR2 FQGNSA. This chain's CDR3 is CASSSRAVQPQHF. The CDR3 region has the DNA TGTGCCAGCAGCTCGCGGGCGGTTCAGCCCCAGCATTTT.

The chain uses TRBV28 and TRBJ1-5; D is uncertain. CDR1 MDHEN and CDR2 SYDVKM come from the germline V gene. V lost 7 bases, J lost 7 bases, and 14 bases lay in between. This CDR3 comprises 13 residues. The CDR3 is CASTERDRQPQHF. Written as DNA, the CDR3 is TGTGCCAGCACGGAGAGGGATAGGCAGCCCCAGCATTTT.

The sample holds a few counts of this clone. This rearrangement joins TRBV19 to TRBJ1-4; D gene ambiguous. Trimming took off 5 bases at V and 0 bases at J, with 7 bases between the two ends. CDR3 length: 14 amino acids. From germline, CDR1 is LNHDA and CDR2 SQIVND (reference sequence). CDR3 protein: CASSEGTTNEKLFF. Here the CDR3 DNA reads TGTGCCAGTAGTGAGGGAACAACTAATGAAAAACTGTTTTTT.

Only a few counts were recorded for this clone. The rearrangement uses TRBV11-3 and TRBJ2-7, with 9 bases that match TRBD1. CDR3 length: 14 residues. Germline assignment: CDR1 SGHNT and CDR2 YENEEA. V lost 5 bases and J lost 5; bases outside the gene matches: 7. CDR3 sequence: CASSEGTGIDEQYF. The CDR3 DNA reads TGTGCCAGCAGCGAGGGGACAGGGATCGACGAGCAGTACTTC.

The chain combines TRBV11-3 with TRBJ2-1; TRBD1 agrees at 7 bases. The CDR3 is 14 residues long. With V trimmed by 5 bases and J by 3 bases, 4 bases remained unmatched. Germline V lookup: CDR1 SGHNT, CDR2 YENEEA. This CDR3 is CASSRDRNYNEQFF. The CDR3 DNA sequence: TGTGCCAGCAGCCGGGACAGAAACTACAATGAGCAGTTCTTC.

The rearrangement uses TRBV18 and TRBJ2-4, with no clear D. V was clipped by 2 bases and J by 3 bases, with 8 bases between them. Germline CDR1 reads KGHSH; CDR2 reads LQKENI. This CDR3 comprises 14 residues. The CDR3 DNA sequence: TGTGCCAGCTCACCAGTGACTGGCAAAAACATTCAGTACTTC. Its protein is CASSPVTGKNIQYF.

The V call is TRBV19, the J call TRBJ1-6; the D gene is possibly TRBD1 (5 bases). V dropped 3 bases and J dropped 8 bases, with 8 bases sitting between them. This CDR3 contains 13 residues. From germline, CDR1 is LNHDA and CDR2 SQIVND (reference sequence). The CDR3 sequence is CASSIFRDSPLHF. DNA for the CDR3: TGTGCCAGTAGTATCTTCAGGGATTCACCCCTCCACTTT.

This clone was seen once. The chain has TRBV25-1 and TRBJ1-1; TRBD1 is a possible D gene (5 bases). The CDR3 sequence is 13 residues long. Trimming shortened V by 7 bases and J by 5 bases, and 14 bases separated the two germline ends. Germline assignment: CDR1 MGHDK and CDR2 SYGVNS. The CDR3 bases are TGTGCCAGCACCCCATCTCGGACAACTGAAGCTTTCTTT. Amino acid sequence: CASTPSRTTEAFF.

A word on this clone: This is likely a read error, given that the CDR3 carries no conserved phenylalanine or tryptophan at its end. The DNA is omitted, as the CDR3 cannot be located on it reliably, and the CDR3 follows TCRdb's listing. CDR3 loop: CASSPILPLQAG. The chain combines TRBV6-5 with TRBJ1-1. The CDR3 extends over 12 residues, inclusive of both ends. The germline V gene has CDR1 MNHEY and CDR2 SVGAGI.

The chain couples TRBV9 to TRBJ1-2; TRBD1 agrees at 7 bases. The germline gives CDR1 SGDLS, CDR2 YYNGEE. The CDR3 totals 14 residues. The V segment lost 0 bases and the J segment 8 bases; nucleotides outside the gene matches: 7. The CDR3 coding sequence is TGTGCCAGCAGCGTAGAGATAACAGGGGACGGCTACACCTTC. Amino acid sequence: CASSVEITGDGYTF.

This chain joins TRBV5-1 and TRBJ1-1, with a possible D match to TRBD1 (5 bases). The germline CDR1 and CDR2 sequences are SGHRS and YFSETQ. The ends were cut back, 4 bases at V and 1 base at J, with 11 bases in the middle. The CDR3 is made up of 14 amino acids. DNA for the CDR3: TGCGCCAGCAGCCTGACAGCTTGGAACACTGAAGCTTTCTTT. Amino acids: CASSLTAWNTEAFF.

The chain carries TRBV3-1 (or the pseudogene TRBV3-2) and TRBJ1-2; TRBD1 is a possible D gene (6 bases). This CDR3 has 14 amino acids. Trimming left V 6 bases short and J 5 bases short, with 16 bases between. Looked up from germline, CDR1 is LGHDT and CDR2 is YNNKEL (reference sequence). The chain's CDR3 is CASRRTGYGYGYTF. The CDR3 bases are TGTGCCAGCAGGCGCACAGGGTATGGGTATGGCTACACCTTC.

This chain's CDR3 is CASSQERGGGHEKLFF. CDR3 nucleotides: TGCGCCAGCAGCCAAGAAAGGGGCGGGGGGCATGAAAAACTGTTTTTT. The chain links TRBV4-1 to TRBJ1-4, with a weak D call TRBD1 (6 bases). V gave up 0 bases and J gave up 6 bases, with 14 bases separating them. The germline CDR1 and CDR2 sequences are MGHRA and YSYEKL. The CDR3 loop spans 16 amino acids.

The chain carries TRBV27 and TRBJ2-6; 12 bases match TRBD2. This CDR3 contains 16 residues. Germline trimming cut 6 bases from V and 4 bases from J; bases unmatched to any gene: 4. Germline lookup yields CDR1 MNHEY and CDR2 SMNVEV (reference sequence). CDR3 sequence (DNA): TGTGCCAGCAGGACTAGCGGGAGCTCCGGGGCCAACGTCCTGACTTTC. Encoded protein: CASRTSGSSGANVLTF.

This chain links TRBV7-8 with TRBJ2-7, with TRBD2 matching 9 bases. Germline-derived CDR1 and CDR2 are SGHVS and FQNEAQ. This CDR3 comprises 15 residues. V trimming: 5 bases; J trimming: 0 bases; junction bases outside the gene matches: 5. CDR3 bases: TGTGCCAGCAGCCGACTAGCGGCCAGCTCCTACGAGCAGTACTTC. It translates to CASSRLAASSYEQYF.

In this sample, this clone turned up a few times. The gene calls are TRBV19 and TRBJ2-7; 7 bases match TRBD1. The CDR3 runs to 16 residues. The germline V gene has CDR1 LNHDA and CDR2 SQIVND (reference sequence). J was trimmed by 2 bases and V by 7 bases; bases with no gene match: 14. The CDR3 DNA reads as TGTGCCAGTACCTTAACGGGGACAGCCAATCCCTACGAGCAGTACTTC. This sequence encodes CASTLTGTANPYEQYF.

The chain combines TRBV27 with TRBJ2-7, with D perhaps matching TRBD2 (5 bases). Trimming cost V 0 bases and J 5 bases, with 8 bases left between them. Germline lookup yields CDR1 MNHEY and CDR2 SMNVEV (reference sequence). There are 13 residues in the CDR3. CDR3 coding DNA: TGTGCCAGCAGTTTATCGTCGGGAAACGAGCAGTACTTC. This gives the protein CASSLSSGNEQYF.